Listed below are T cell receptor beta chains from one sample, sequenced in a study of T cell responses to AZD1222 COVID-19 vaccine. Profiled with immunoSEQ multiplex PCR; TCRdb holds only in-frame clones, not every one. The table records 250,000 to 300,000 clones, around 93% of them present only once. The input for sequencing was peripheral blood, taken 28 days after the second AZD1222 dose. All receptors come from an adult who received the AZD1222 COVID-19 vaccine. The CDR3 runs from the conserved cysteine through the conserved F or W. A D gene is named only where the DNA matches it firmly. Expanded clones are given a class, and other clones once, few, many or no size at all.

clone_size j_call d_call v_call cdr3_aa cdr3_nt
. TRBJ1-5 TRBD1 TRBV4-2 CASSQESGTGIQPQHF TGTGCCAGCAGCCAAGAATCCGGGACAGGGATTCAGCCCCAGCATTTT
. TRBJ2-7 . TRBV6-5 CASGDSYEQYF TGTGCCAGCGGGGATTCCTACGAGCAGTACTTC
. TRBJ2-1 TRBD1 TRBV10-3 CAIRGTDYNEQFF TGTGCCATCAGGGGGACAGACTACAATGAGCAGTTCTTC
. TRBJ1-2 . TRBV19 CASSITGSYGYTF TGTGCCAGTAGTATCACAGGCAGCTATGGCTACACCTTC
. TRBJ1-6 . TRBV2 CASGQDRNNSPLHF TGTGCCAGCGGTCAGGACCGTAATAATTCACCCCTCCACTTT
. TRBJ2-7 . TRBV2 CASSAAEGAYEQYF TGTGCCAGCAGTGCAGCGGAGGGGGCCTACGAGCAGTACTTC
. TRBJ2-2 TRBD2 TRBV11-2 CASSLRAVGREITGELFF TGTGCCAGCAGCTTAAGGGCTGTTGGGCGGGAGATCACCGGGGAGCTGTTTTTT
. TRBJ1-4 TRBD1 TRBV2 CASSEAGGRKLFF TGTGCCAGCAGTGAGGCAGGGGGAAGAAAACTGTTTTTT
. TRBJ1-6 . TRBV2 CASLGRGNSPLHF TGTGCCAGCTTAGGGAGGGGTAATTCACCCCTCCACTTT
. TRBJ2-7 TRBD1 TRBV7-9 CASSLAGTGYRYEQYF TGTGCCAGCAGCTTAGCTGGGACAGGGTACCGCTACGAGCAGTACTTC
. TRBJ2-7 . TRBV7-2 CASSRNLGYEQYF TGTGCCAGCAGCCGCAACCTGGGCTACGAGCAGTACTTC
few TRBJ1-1 TRBD1 TRBV27 CASRVDRTGTEAFF TGTGCCAGCAGGGTCGACAGGACAGGCACTGAAGCTTTCTTT